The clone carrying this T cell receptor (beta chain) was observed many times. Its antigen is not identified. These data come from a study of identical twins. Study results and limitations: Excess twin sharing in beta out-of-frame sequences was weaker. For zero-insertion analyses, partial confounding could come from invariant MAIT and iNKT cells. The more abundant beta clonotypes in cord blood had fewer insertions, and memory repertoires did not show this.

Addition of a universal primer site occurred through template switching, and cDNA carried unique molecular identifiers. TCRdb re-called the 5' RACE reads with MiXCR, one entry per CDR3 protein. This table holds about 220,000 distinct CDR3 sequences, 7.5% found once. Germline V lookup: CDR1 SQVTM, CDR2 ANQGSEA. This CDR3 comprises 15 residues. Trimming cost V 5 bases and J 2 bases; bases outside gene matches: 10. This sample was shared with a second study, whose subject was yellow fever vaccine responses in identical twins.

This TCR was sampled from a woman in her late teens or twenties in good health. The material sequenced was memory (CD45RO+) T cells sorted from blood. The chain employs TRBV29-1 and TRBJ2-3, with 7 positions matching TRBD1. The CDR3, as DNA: TGCAGCGTTTCGCCTCCGGGACAGATCACAGATACGCAGTATTTT. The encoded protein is CSVSPPGQITDTQYF.